What follows are 15 T cell receptor beta chains derived from one specimen sequenced in a study of blood T cells in healthy people across ages. Together with a sample-barcoded 5' primer, a J-beta primer mix was included in a second PCR lasting about 7 to 11 cycles. One entry per CDR3 protein, called by TCRdb with MiXCR from the 5' RACE reads. The sample includes 1.5 million to 2 million distinct CDR3 sequences, 28% seen only once; the top ten take 6.5% to 8.5%. The sequenced sample consisted of blood. The source of these receptors is a woman between 25 and 40 years old in good health.

This clonotype was counted between two and nine times. This chain uses TRBV12-3 or TRBV12-4 with TRBJ1-5; TRBD1 aligns across 8 bases. This CDR3 has 15 amino acids. The V segment lost 7 bases and the J segment 4 bases; nucleotides outside the gene matches: 9. The CDR3 region has the DNA TGTGCCAGCACCGACAGGGGAGGAGGGAATCAGCCCCAGCATTTT. Translated: CASTDRGGGNQPQHF.

The chain is built from TRBV6-6 and TRBJ1-3, with 9 bases that match TRBD1. The V segment lost 6 bases and the J segment 4 bases; nucleotides outside the gene matches: 4. The CDR3 is 14 amino acids. Germline V gene data show CDR1 as MNHNY and CDR2 as SVGAGI (reference sequence). This CDR3 is CASSPTGGGNTIYF. CDR3 nucleotides: TGTGCCAGCAGCCCTACAGGGGGCGGAAACACCATATATTTT.

This clonotype was counted between two and nine times. This sequence joins TRBV7-8 and TRBJ1-6; D is unresolved. Germline V lookup: CDR1 SGHVS, CDR2 FQNEAQ. This CDR3 contains 19 residues. The V end was cut by 2 bases, the J end by 5 bases, with 22 bases between. The CDR3 sequence: CASSLSPSLTTLDNSPLHF. DNA of the CDR3: TGTGCCAGCAGCTTATCGCCGAGTCTGACTACACTTGATAATTCACCCCTCCACTTT.

The rearrangement uses TRBV6-1 and TRBJ1-2, with 8 bases fitting TRBD1. Germline V gene lookup returns CDR1 MNHNS and CDR2 SASEGT. This CDR3 comprises 15 residues. V lost 3 bases, J lost 5 bases, and 8 bases stayed unmatched. CDR3 sequence reads: CASSDRGQGWYGYTF. CDR3 coding DNA: TGTGCCAGCAGTGACCGAGGACAGGGTTGGTATGGCTACACCTTC.

This clonotype was detected only a few times. The V gene is TRBV6-6, the J gene TRBJ1-5, with TRBD1 matching over 7 bases. This CDR3 is built from 13 residues. The V and J ends lost 9 bases and 1 base, in that order; junction bases with no gene match: 3. Germline V gene lookup returns CDR1 MNHNY and CDR2 SVGAGI (reference sequence). CDR3 protein: CASQQGSNQPQHF. The CDR3 DNA follows: TGTGCCAGTCAACAGGGGAGCAATCAGCCCCAGCATTTT.

V gene TRBV3-1 combines with J gene TRBJ2-1, with 8 positions matching TRBD1. V shed 5 bases, J shed 0 bases, and the junction held 12 bases outside the gene matches. The germline CDR1 and CDR2 sequences are LGHDT and YNNKEL (reference sequence). CDR3 length equals 18 residues. The CDR3 region has the DNA TGTGCCAGCAGCGCCCGGGACAGGCTCCATAGCTCCTACAATGAGCAGTTCTTC. Translating gives CASSARDRLHSSYNEQFF.

V and J are TRBV25-1 and TRBJ1-4, with D possibly being TRBD1 (5 bases). Germline V lookup: CDR1 MGHDK, CDR2 SYGVNS. The CDR3 totals 15 residues. Trimming shortened V by 1 base and J by 8 bases, and 14 bases separated the two germline ends. The CDR3 region has the DNA TGTGCCAGCAGTGAATTGGGTGGAGGGGCAGAAAAACTGTTTTTT. Translated: CASSELGGGAEKLFF.

This clonotype was counted only a few times. V and J are TRBV7-9 and TRBJ1-1; no reliable D call. Trimming left V 2 bases short and J 2 bases short, with 9 bases between. The CDR3 length is 14 residues. Germline V gene sequence: CDR1 SEHNR, CDR2 FQNEAQ (reference sequence). CDR3 bases: TGTGCCAGCAGCTTACGCGAGAGAAACACTGAAGCTTTCTTT. It is translated as CASSLRERNTEAFF.

This clonotype was seen more than once but under ten times. The V and J genes are TRBV5-1 and TRBJ1-1, with D uncertain. Between the trimmed V and J ends, which lost 1 base and 3 bases, there was a span of 10 bases. Germline CDR1 SGHRS, CDR2 YFSETQ. The CDR3 runs 14 residues. CDR3 sequence: CASSLWNGDTEAFF. Here the CDR3 DNA reads TGCGCCAGCAGCTTGTGGAACGGGGACACTGAAGCTTTCTTT.

This clonotype was observed a handful of times. The rearrangement links TRBV27 to TRBJ1-6, with D possibly matching TRBD1 (5 bases). The CDR3 totals 14 residues. V was cut by 8 bases and J by 14 bases, with 22 bases left in between. In germline, CDR1 is MNHEY, CDR2 SMNVEV (reference sequence). The CDR3 DNA is TGTGCCAGCCAGAGAGGCGGGGACGGGGAGTCCCTCCACTTT. Amino acids: CASQRGGDGESLHF.

This clonotype appeared many times. V and J are TRBV7-2 and TRBJ2-7, with 8 bases that match TRBD2. V was clipped by 1 base and J by 1 base; unmatched bases: 6. Per germline, CDR1 SGHTA and CDR2 FQGNSA. The CDR3 contains 16 residues. In DNA, the CDR3 is TGTGCCAGCAGCTTAGGCGTGACTAGCGCTTCCTACGAGCAGTACTTC. Translation: CASSLGVTSASYEQYF.

This clonotype was seen a few times. This chain uses TRBV5-1 with TRBJ2-3; 10 nucleotides match TRBD2. J was trimmed by 0 bases and V by 3 bases; bases with no gene match: 10. Germline CDR1 is SGHRS and CDR2 is YFSETQ. The CDR3 sequence is 18 residues long. Here the CDR3 DNA reads TGCGCCAGCAGCTCCCTCACTAGCGGGACATCTAGCACAGATACGCAGTATTTT. Its protein is CASSSLTSGTSSTDTQYF.

The CDR3 DNA sequence: TGTGCCAGCGGACCCCCGGGATACTGGGACACCGGGGAGCTGTTTTTT. Translation gives CASGPPGYWDTGELFF. This chain uses TRBV11-2 with TRBJ2-2, with D maybe TRBD2 (5 bases). Germline values: CDR1 SGHAT, CDR2 FQNNGV. CDR3 size: 16 residues. Trimming removed 8 bases at V and 3 bases at J, with 19 bases between.

This clonotype came up many times. This chain connects TRBV29-1 to TRBJ2-7; 9 bases line up with TRBD1. The germline gives CDR1 SQVTM, CDR2 ANQGSEA. J lost 7 bases, V lost 6 bases, and 13 bases had no gene match. The CDR3 is 14 residues long. The CDR3 DNA reads as TGCAGCGTGGATAAAACAGGGGGCGTCGGAGAGCAGTACTTC. Its protein is CSVDKTGGVGEQYF.

This clonotype occurred a few times. The chain couples TRBV5-1 to TRBJ1-4; possible D gene TRBD1, 5 bases. Germline lookup yields CDR1 SGHRS and CDR2 YFSETQ. CDR3 size: 14 residues. V was shortened by 4 bases and J by 8 bases, with 15 bases between the two germline ends. CDR3 DNA sequence: TGCGCCAGCAGCGAACGGGGTCAGGGCGAAAAACTGTTTTTT. This encodes CASSERGQGEKLFF. Complete variable domain (other parts from reference TRBV5-1 and TRBJ1-4): KAGVTQTPRYLIKTRGQQVTLSCSPISGHRSVSWYQQTPGQGLQFLFEYFSETQRNKGNFPGRFSGRQFSNSRSEMNVSTLELGDSALYLCASSERGQGEKLFFGSGTQLSVL.